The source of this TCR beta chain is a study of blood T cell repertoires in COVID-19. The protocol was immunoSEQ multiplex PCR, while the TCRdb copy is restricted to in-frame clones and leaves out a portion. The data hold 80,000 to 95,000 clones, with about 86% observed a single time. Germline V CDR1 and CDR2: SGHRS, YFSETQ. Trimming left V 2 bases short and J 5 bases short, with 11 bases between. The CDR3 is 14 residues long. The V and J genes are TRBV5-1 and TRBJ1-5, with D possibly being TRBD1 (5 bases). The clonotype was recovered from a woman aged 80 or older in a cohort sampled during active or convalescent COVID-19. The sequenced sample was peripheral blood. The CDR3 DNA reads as TGCGCCAGCAGCTTCGCCGGGGGGGATCAGCCCCAGCATTTT. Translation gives CASSFAGGDQPQHF.